Reported below is one T cell receptor beta chain. As yet, its antigen is unknown. The length of the CDR3 is 14 residues. The V end was cut by 2 bases, the J end by 8 bases, with 15 bases between. Looked up from germline, CDR1 is KGHSH and CDR2 is LQKENI. Primers for the PCR totalled 60 Vbeta and 13 Jbeta. Repertoires were generated with immunoSEQ multiplex PCR, while TCRdb's copy carries only in-frame clones and drops some. The sample contains some 74,000 clones, around 64% of which appear only once. These data come from a study of cytomegalovirus exposure and HLA in healthy donors. All the people who gave samples were healthy bone marrow donors. General observations from the study: When analyzed later, a missense DCLRE1C variant was found to be linked to TCR beta V- and J-gene trimming.

The specimen was PBMCs. This TCR came from a man aged 40-49 years in good health and CMV-seropositive. The chain is built from TRBV18 and TRBJ1-1, with D tentatively TRBD1 (5 bases). Here the CDR3 DNA reads TGTGCCAGCTCACCAACCCAGGGATATCGGGAAGCTTTCTTT. Translation: CASSPTQGYREAFF.